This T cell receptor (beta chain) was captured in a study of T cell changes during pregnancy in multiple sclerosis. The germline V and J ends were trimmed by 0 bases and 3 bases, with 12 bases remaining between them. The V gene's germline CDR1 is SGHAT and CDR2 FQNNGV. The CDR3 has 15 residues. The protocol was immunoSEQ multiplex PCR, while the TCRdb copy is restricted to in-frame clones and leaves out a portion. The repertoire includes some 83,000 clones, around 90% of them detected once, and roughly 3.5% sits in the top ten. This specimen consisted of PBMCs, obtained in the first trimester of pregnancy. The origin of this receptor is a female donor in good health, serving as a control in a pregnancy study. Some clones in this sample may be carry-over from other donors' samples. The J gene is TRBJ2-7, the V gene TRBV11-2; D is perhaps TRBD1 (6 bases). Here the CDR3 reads CASSLESGQFYEQYF. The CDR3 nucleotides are TGTGCCAGCAGCTTAGAATCCGGACAGTTCTACGAGCAGTACTTC.